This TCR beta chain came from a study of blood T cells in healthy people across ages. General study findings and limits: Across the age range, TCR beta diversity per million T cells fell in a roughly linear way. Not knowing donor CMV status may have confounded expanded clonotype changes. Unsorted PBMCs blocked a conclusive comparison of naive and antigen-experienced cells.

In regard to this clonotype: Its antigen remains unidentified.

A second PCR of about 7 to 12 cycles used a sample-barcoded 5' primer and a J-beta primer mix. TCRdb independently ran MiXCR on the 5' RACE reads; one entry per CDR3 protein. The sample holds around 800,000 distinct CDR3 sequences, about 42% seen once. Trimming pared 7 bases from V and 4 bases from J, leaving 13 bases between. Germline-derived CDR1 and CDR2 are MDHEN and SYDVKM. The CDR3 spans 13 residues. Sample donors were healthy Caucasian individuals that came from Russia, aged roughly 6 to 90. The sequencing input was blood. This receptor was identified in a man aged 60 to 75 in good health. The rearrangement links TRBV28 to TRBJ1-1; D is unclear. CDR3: CASTPGGSTEAFF. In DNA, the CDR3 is TGTGCCAGCACCCCTGGAGGGAGCACTGAAGCTTTCTTT.